The 21 T cell receptor beta chains presented below share a single source sample, sequenced in a study of blood T cell repertoires in COVID-19. TCRdb keeps only in-frame clones here, not all; method: immunoSEQ multiplex PCR. The sample carries about 29,000 clones, 84% recorded once. Sequencing used peripheral blood. The receptor source for this set is a man older than 75 with active COVID-19.

The CDR3, as DNA: TGTGCAAGTCGCTTAGACTCAATAGATGGAAACACCATATATTTT. Its translation: CASRLDSIDGNTIYF. The rearrangement links TRBV12-2 to TRBJ1-3. TRBV12-2 is given as a pseudogene. The CDR3 totals 15 residues.

The chain employs TRBV4-1 and TRBJ1-4; TRBD1 agrees at 9 bases. The CDR3 is made up of 14 amino acids. V trimming: 6 bases; J trimming: 7 bases; junction bases outside the gene matches: 6. Germline lookup yields CDR1 MGHRA and CDR2 YSYEKL. The chain's CDR3 is CASRRDRVGEKLFF. DNA of the CDR3: TGCGCCAGCAGACGGGACAGGGTTGGTGAAAAACTGTTTTTT.

The chain links TRBV6-5 to TRBJ1-5; the D is unclear. Germline V gene sequence: CDR1 MNHEY, CDR2 SVGAGI. The V and J ends lost 3 bases and 7 bases respectively, with 10 bases between them. This CDR3 has 13 amino acids. The chain's CDR3 is CASSYRGSQPQHF. The CDR3 coding sequence is TGTGCCAGCAGTTATCGAGGCAGCCAGCCCCAGCATTTT.

The J gene is TRBJ2-5, the V gene TRBV5-4; D unresolved. V was pared by 3 bases and J by 5 bases, with 5 bases between. Germline V lookup: CDR1 SGHNT, CDR2 YYREEE (reference sequence). The CDR3 length is 11 residues. Here the CDR3 reads CASSSRETQYF. For the CDR3, the DNA is TGTGCCAGCAGCTCTAGGGAGACCCAGTACTTC.

The genes are TRBV5-6 and TRBJ2-5, with 7 bases fitting TRBD2. This CDR3 has 12 amino acids. With 4 bases clipped from V and 7 bases from J, the junction kept 4 bases outside the gene matches. Germline loops: CDR1 SGHDT, CDR2 YYEEEE. CDR3 residues: CASSPIAGTQYF. The CDR3 coding sequence is TGTGCCAGCAGCCCCATAGCGGGGACCCAGTACTTC.

A single count supports this clone. The genes are TRBV3-1 (or the pseudogene TRBV3-2) and TRBJ1-4; possible D gene TRBD1, 6 bases. Trimming shortened V by 2 bases and J by 6 bases, and 10 bases separated the two germline ends. Germline V gene lookup returns CDR1 LGHDT and CDR2 YNNKEL (reference sequence). The CDR3 runs to 14 residues. DNA of the CDR3: TGTGCCAGCAGCCAAACACAGGGTTATGAAAAACTGTTTTTT. As protein: CASSQTQGYEKLFF.

The rearrangement joins TRBV7-2 to TRBJ2-1; TRBD2 agrees at 12 bases. This CDR3 has 14 residues. Germline V CDR1 and CDR2: SGHTA, FQGNSA. V was clipped by 5 bases and J by 9 bases; unmatched bases: 5. The CDR3 sequence: CASSKLAGGAEQFF. DNA for the CDR3: TGTGCCAGCAGCAAACTAGCGGGGGGTGCTGAGCAGTTCTTC. Full variable domain (outside the CDR3, taken from reference TRBV7-2 and TRBJ2-1): GAGVSQSPSNKVTEKGKDVELRCDPISGHTALYWYRQSLGQGLEFLIYFQGNSAPDKSGLPSDRFSAERTGGSVSTLTIQRTQQEDSAVYLCASSKLAGGAEQFFGPGTRLTVL.

This chain joins TRBV5-6 and TRBJ2-2; D gene ambiguous. The germline gives CDR1 SGHDT, CDR2 YYEEEE. The V gene lost 2 bases and the J gene lost 1 base, with 9 bases spanning the gap. This CDR3 comprises 15 residues. The CDR3 protein is CASSFAAGNTGELFF. For the CDR3, the DNA is TGTGCCAGCAGCTTCGCCGCCGGGAACACCGGGGAGCTGTTTTTT. The full variable domain, with the rest looked up from reference TRBV5-6 and TRBJ2-2, is DAGVTQSPTHLIKTRGQQVTLRCSPKSGHDTVSWYQQALGQGPQFIFQYYEEEERQRGNFPDRFSGHQFPNYSSELNVNALLLGDSALYLCASSFAAGNTGELFFGEGSRLTVL.

The rearrangement uses TRBV2 and TRBJ2-1; 11 nucleotides align to TRBD1. The CDR3 totals 15 residues. Germline loops: CDR1 SNHLY, CDR2 FYNNEI. V lost 5 bases to trimming and J lost 10 bases; unmatched junction nucleotides: 10. In DNA, the CDR3 is TGTGCCAGCAGTCGGGACAGGGGGGACAAGTCGGAGCAGTTCTTC. It encodes CASSRDRGDKSEQFF.

CDR3 in amino acids: CASRDYRTYGVLTF. CDR3 DNA sequence: TGTGCCAGCAGGGACTACAGGACTTACGGCGTCCTGACTTTC. The V and J genes are TRBV6-5 and TRBJ2-6, with a weak D call TRBD2 (6 bases). CDR1 MNHEY and CDR2 SVGAGI come from the germline V gene. The CDR3 totals 14 residues. V was pared by 6 bases and J by 12 bases, with 18 bases between.

In its sample, this clone was seen a few times. This sequence joins TRBV4-2 and TRBJ1-3; weak D call: TRBD1 (6 bases). From germline, CDR1 is LGHNA and CDR2 YNFKEQ. The CDR3 has 18 residues. Trimming cost V 0 bases and J 0 bases, with 15 bases left between them. The CDR3 DNA reads TGTGCCAGCAGCCAAGAAGGGATACAGGGAGTCTCTGGAAACACCATATATTTT. Translated, it gives CASSQEGIQGVSGNTIYF.

The V call is TRBV10-3, the J call TRBJ1-5, with D tentatively TRBD1 (5 bases). Germline V gives CDR1 ENHRY, CDR2 SYGVKD. The CDR3 sequence is 14 residues long. V lost 6 bases and J 1 base, leaving 10 bases between the germline ends. The CDR3 loop is CAISPGQSNQPQHF. The CDR3 nucleotides are TGTGCCATCAGCCCAGGGCAGAGCAATCAGCCCCAGCATTTT.

V usage is TRBV7-2 and J usage is TRBJ2-5; 10 bases agree with TRBD2. This CDR3 is 16 amino acids long. V lost 1 base, J lost 5 bases, and 7 bases stayed unmatched. Germline CDR1 is SGHTA and CDR2 is FQGNSA. The DNA of the CDR3 is TGTGCCAGCAGCTTAGGGGCTAGCGGGGGTAGGGAGACCCAGTACTTC. It encodes CASSLGASGGRETQYF.

By its share, this clone is medium-sized. This chain uses TRBV5-6 with TRBJ1-2; D perhaps matches TRBD1 (6 bases). V was shortened by 2 bases and J by 2 bases, with 16 bases between the two germline ends. CDR3 length: 16 amino acids. Germline CDR1 reads SGHDT; CDR2 reads YYEEEE. The CDR3 loop reads CASSLPGVKGNYGYTF. The DNA of the CDR3 is TGTGCCAGCAGCTTACCAGGGGTGAAGGGGAACTATGGCTACACCTTC.

The rearrangement joins TRBV27 to TRBJ1-4; 7 nucleotides match TRBD1. The germline V gene encodes CDR1 MNHEY and CDR2 SMNVEV (reference sequence). CDR3 size: 15 residues. The V gene end was trimmed by 6 bases and the J gene end by 4 bases; junction bases not matched to a gene: 8. CDR3: CASSIAGTVNEKLFF. CDR3 coding DNA: TGTGCCAGCAGCATAGCCGGGACAGTTAATGAAAAACTGTTTTTT. Full variable domain (outside the CDR3, taken from reference TRBV27 and TRBJ1-4): EAQVTQNPRYLITVTGKKLTVTCSQNMNHEYMSWYRQDPGLGLRQIYYSMNVEVTDKGDVPEGYKVSRKEKRNFPLILESPSPNQTSLYFCASSIAGTVNEKLFFGSGTQLSVL.

The V and J genes are TRBV9 and TRBJ2-5, with a tentative D call TRBD1 (6 bases). The CDR3 extends over 14 amino acids. Germline CDR1 is SGDLS and CDR2 is YYNGEE. Trimming took 3 bases from V and 1 from J, leaving 10 bases between them. CDR3 residues: CASSAGQIQETQYF. CDR3 coding DNA: TGTGCCAGCAGCGCGGGACAAATCCAAGAGACCCAGTACTTC.

The gene calls are TRBV19 and TRBJ1-1; no definite D call. CDR1 is LNHDA, CDR2 SQIVND, per germline (reference sequence). This CDR3 comprises 14 residues. Trimming took off 3 bases at V and 1 base at J, with 9 bases between the two ends. Here the CDR3 reads CASSMGAQNTEAFF. The CDR3 nucleotides read TGTGCCAGTAGTATGGGCGCCCAGAACACTGAAGCTTTCTTT.

The rearrangement uses TRBV7-2 and TRBJ2-2; 7 nucleotides line up with TRBD2. Per germline, CDR1 SGHTA and CDR2 FQGNSA. The CDR3 runs 15 residues. The J segment lost 3 bases and the V segment lost 5 bases, leaving 6 bases of the junction unmatched. CDR3 amino acids: CASSARLADTGELFF. CDR3 coding DNA: TGTGCCAGCAGCGCCCGACTAGCAGACACCGGGGAGCTGTTTTTT. Drawing the rest from reference TRBV7-2 and TRBJ2-2, the complete variable domain is GAGVSQSPSNKVTEKGKDVELRCDPISGHTALYWYRQSLGQGLEFLIYFQGNSAPDKSGLPSDRFSAERTGGSVSTLTIQRTQQEDSAVYLCASSARLADTGELFFGEGSRLTVL.

The chain recombines TRBV28 with TRBJ2-3; TRBD2 agrees at 13 bases. The CDR3 has 16 amino acids. Unmatched junction bases numbered 11, after V lost 5 bases and J lost 9 bases. Germline CDR1 MDHEN, CDR2 SYDVKM. The CDR3 sequence: CASSKTSGGRYRTQYF. The CDR3 coding sequence is TGTGCCAGCAGTAAGACTAGCGGGGGGAGATACAGAACGCAGTATTTT. The full variable domain, rest sourced from reference TRBV28 and TRBJ2-3, is DVKVTQSSRYLVKRTGEKVFLECVQDMDHENMFWYRQDPGLGLRLIYFSYDVKMKEKGDIPEGYSVSREKKERFSLILESASTNQTSMYLCASSKTSGGRYRTQYFGPGTRLTVL.

V is TRBV5-1 and J is TRBJ2-7, with TRBD2 matching 9 bases. The CDR3 is made up of 14 amino acids. V lost 4 bases, J lost 7 bases, and 9 bases stayed unmatched. The germline CDR1 and CDR2 sequences are SGHRS and YFSETQ. In nucleotides, the CDR3 is TGCGCCAGCAGCCTTGGACAGGCGGGGGGGGAGCAGTACTTC. Encoded protein: CASSLGQAGGEQYF. Combining the CDR3 with reference TRBV5-1 and TRBJ2-7 gives the whole variable domain KAGVTQTPRYLIKTRGQQVTLSCSPISGHRSVSWYQQTPGQGLQFLFEYFSETQRNKGNFPGRFSGRQFSNSRSEMNVSTLELGDSALYLCASSLGQAGGEQYFGPGTRLTVT.

The chain has TRBV6-5 and TRBJ2-5; D not certain. The CDR3 contains 13 residues. The germline V and J ends were trimmed by 6 bases and 0 bases, with 8 bases remaining between them. Germline V lookup: CDR1 MNHEY, CDR2 SVGAGI. In DNA, the CDR3 is TGTGCCAGCAGCCTGACTTACCAAGAGACCCAGTACTTC. Translating gives CASSLTYQETQYF.